Shown below are 7 T cell receptor beta chains from a single sample sequenced in a study of early T cells in non-severe SARS-CoV-2 infection. TCRdb processed the 5' RACE reads anew with MiXCR; each CDR3 protein has one entry. The table lists around 50,000 distinct CDR3 sequences, around 12% of them singletons. Source material: whole blood. The receptor source for this set is an adult who was a healthcare worker with PCR-confirmed SARS-CoV-2 infection or an uninfected control (not recorded which).

This clonotype was observed many times. This chain joins TRBV29-1 and TRBJ2-1, with unresolved D. V lost 6 bases, J lost 4 bases, and 10 bases lay in between. The V gene's germline CDR1 is SQVTM and CDR2 ANQGSEA. This CDR3 is built from 12 residues. The CDR3 is CSVPTRYNEQFF. The CDR3 DNA reads TGCAGCGTCCCAACCAGGTACAATGAGCAGTTCTTC.

This clonotype appeared a few times. CDR3 region: CSAEDRGVQETQYF. The CDR3 nucleotides are TGCAGTGCTGAGGACAGGGGGGTGCAAGAGACCCAGTACTTC. The chain couples TRBV20-1 to TRBJ2-5, with TRBD1 identical over 10 bases. The V and J ends lost 5 bases and 2 bases, in that order; junction bases with no gene match: 5. The CDR3 has 14 residues. Germline CDR1 DFQATT, CDR2 SNEGSKA (reference sequence).

V gene TRBV30 combines with J gene TRBJ2-5, with TRBD1 matching 7 bases. Trimming removed 2 bases from V and 6 bases from J; junction bases left unmatched: 12. The CDR3 spans 15 residues. Germline-derived CDR1 and CDR2 are GTSNPN and SVGIG (reference sequence). CDR3 sequence: CAWSLETGFEKTQYF. The CDR3 region has the DNA TGTGCCTGGAGTCTCGAGACAGGGTTCGAGAAGACCCAGTACTTC.

This clonotype was counted ten times or more. The chain employs TRBV5-4 and TRBJ2-5; D possibly corresponds to TRBD2 (5 bases). V was clipped by 4 bases and J by 1 base, with 14 bases between them. Germline V gene data show CDR1 as SGHNT and CDR2 as YYREEE (reference sequence). This CDR3 comprises 15 residues. The CDR3 loop reads CASSPNSAVQETQYF. Written as DNA, the CDR3 is TGTGCCAGCAGCCCCAACTCAGCGGTCCAAGAGACCCAGTACTTC.

In this sample, this clonotype turned up once. J is TRBJ1-3 and V is TRBV7-2; TRBD1 might be the D (5 bases). This CDR3 is 18 amino acids long. Trimming cost V 3 bases and J 2 bases, with 20 bases left between them. Per germline, CDR1 SGHTA and CDR2 FQGNSA. CDR3 sequence reads: CASSFVPQGTTPGNTIYF. Here the CDR3 DNA reads TGTGCCAGCAGCTTCGTTCCTCAAGGGACTACGCCTGGAAACACCATATATTTT. The variable domain in full, with the rest retrieved from reference TRBV7-2 and TRBJ1-3, is GAGVSQSPSNKVTEKGKDVELRCDPISGHTALYWYRQSLGQGLEFLIYFQGNSAPDKSGLPSDRFSAERTGGSVSTLTIQRTQQEDSAVYLCASSFVPQGTTPGNTIYFGEGSWLTVV.

In its sample, this clonotype was seen many times. This chain links TRBV7-9 with TRBJ1-6, with a tentative D call TRBD1 (6 bases). The V end was cut by 4 bases, the J end by 3 bases, with 7 bases between. Germline CDR1 is SEHNR and CDR2 is FQNEAQ (reference sequence). The CDR3 has 14 residues. In DNA form, the CDR3 reads TGTGCCAGCAGCTCGGACAGCTATAATTCACCCCTCCACTTT. Its translation is CASSSDSYNSPLHF.

This clonotype came up a few times. The J gene is TRBJ2-4, the V gene TRBV7-2, with unresolved D. Looked up from germline, CDR1 is SGHTA and CDR2 is FQGNSA. Trimming removed 5 bases from V and 5 bases from J, with 19 bases in between. CDR3 length equals 16 residues. DNA of the CDR3: TGTGCCAGCAGCCAATTTTACAGCCCACGGGAAAACATTCAGTACTTC. Translated: CASSQFYSPRENIQYF.